Detailed here is one T cell receptor beta chain. Other DNA sequences in this specimen translate into the identical CDR3. Positively selected for CCR7, the CD45RO-negative cells used as naive CD8 cells excluded terminally differentiated effector memory CD45RA+ cells. The sample belongs to a study of shared clonotypes between healthy human individuals. The trim removed 4 bases at V and 1 base at J, leaving 6 bases unmatched. The germline gives CDR1 MNHEY, CDR2 SMNVEV (reference sequence). The CDR3 runs 15 residues. The data were produced by immunoSEQ multiplex PCR, yet TCRdb's version contains in-frame clones alone and is incomplete. Here the sample spans about 2,100,000 clones, 85% to 95% being singletons.

The genes are TRBV27 and TRBJ1-1; 7 bases are a match to TRBD1. The source is a man aged 18 to 30 in good health. Some clones in this sample may be carry-over from other donors' samples. Sequenced material: naive CD8+ T cells from PBMCs. CDR3 DNA sequence: TGTGCCAGCAGTTCAAGACAGGGACCGAACACTGAAGCTTTCTTT. It yields the protein CASSSRQGPNTEAFF.